This passage covers 9 T cell receptor beta chains from one sample sequenced in a study of OX40 agonist ivuxolimab in advanced cancers. Repertoires were generated with immunoSEQ multiplex PCR, while TCRdb's copy carries only in-frame clones and drops some. The sample lists 40,000 to 65,000 clones, about 88% occurring once. Sequencing used CD4+ or CD8+ T cells sorted from blood, obtained in a trial of the OX40 agonist ivuxolimab. These receptors were obtained from an adult with an advanced solid tumor such as melanoma, head and neck, liver or kidney cancer.

The genes are TRBV5-6 and TRBJ2-5, with a weak D call TRBD2 (7 bases). Between the trimmed V and J ends, which lost 4 bases and 3 bases, there was a span of 19 bases. The CDR3 contains 16 residues. Germline CDR1 SGHDT, CDR2 YYEEEE. CDR3: CASSTTRGREEETQYF. CDR3 nucleotides: TGTGCCAGCAGCACAACAAGGGGGAGGGAAGAAGAGACCCAGTACTTC.

This chain links TRBV5-1 with TRBJ2-2, with 10 bases lining up with TRBD2. Unmatched junction bases numbered 2, after V lost 0 bases and J lost 0 bases. The CDR3 totals 17 residues. Germline CDR1 SGHRS, CDR2 YFSETQ. The CDR3 here is CASSLVAGGTNTGELFF. CDR3 coding DNA: TGCGCCAGCAGCTTGGTAGCGGGGGGAACGAACACCGGGGAGCTGTTTTTT.

This chain joins TRBV2 and TRBJ2-2, with 7 bases that match TRBD2. The CDR3 is 14 amino acids. V shed 7 bases and J 1 base; nucleotides not matched to a gene: 3. Germline CDR1 reads SNHLY; CDR2 reads FYNNEI. The DNA of the CDR3 is TGTGCCAGCATGGGCGGGGGGAACACCGGGGAGCTGTTTTTT. Encoded protein: CASMGGGNTGELFF.

A single count supports this clone. J is TRBJ1-5 and V is TRBV28; 9 bases agree with TRBD1. Per the germline V gene, CDR1 is MDHEN and CDR2 is SYDVKM. J lost 4 bases, V lost 7 bases, and 8 bases had no gene match. There are 15 residues in the CDR3. This CDR3 reads CASTPRDRVNQPQHF. CDR3 coding DNA: TGTGCCAGCACTCCTCGGGACAGGGTTAATCAGCCCCAGCATTTT.

The rearrangement uses TRBV25-1 and TRBJ1-4; no clear D. The V end was cut by 1 base, the J end by 7 bases, with 7 bases between. This CDR3 comprises 13 residues. CDR1 is MGHDK and CDR2 is SYGVNS in the germline V gene. The DNA of the CDR3 is TGTGCCAGCAGTGAATTTGGGAGTGAAAAACTGTTTTTT. It specifies CASSEFGSEKLFF.

This sequence joins TRBV5-1 and TRBJ2-5; either TRBD1 or TRBD2 may supply D (5 bases each). The germline V gene encodes CDR1 SGHRS and CDR2 YFSETQ. The CDR3 loop spans 15 amino acids. V lost 1 base and J 2 bases, leaving 12 bases between the germline ends. The CDR3: CASSLWAGRQETQYF. Written as DNA, the CDR3 is TGCGCCAGCAGCTTGTGGGCAGGGAGACAAGAGACCCAGTACTTC.

This clone appeared once. This chain connects TRBV7-9 to TRBJ2-5; 8 nucleotides line up with TRBD1. The CDR3 is 17 residues long. Looked up from germline, CDR1 is SEHNR and CDR2 is FQNEAQ (reference sequence). V was pared by 5 bases and J by 1 base, with 12 bases of the junction left unmatched. The CDR3 loop reads CASSPPRTGSLQETQYF. The CDR3 DNA is TGTGCCAGCAGCCCCCCAAGGACAGGGAGCCTCCAAGAGACCCAGTACTTC.

J is TRBJ1-1 and V is TRBV7-3; D unclear. This CDR3 spans 13 amino acids. The germline V and J ends were trimmed by 2 bases and 1 base, with 5 bases remaining between them. Germline V gene data show CDR1 as SGHTA and CDR2 as FQGTGA. The CDR3 here is CASSLFPNTEAFF. CDR3 in DNA: TGTGCCAGCAGCTTATTTCCGAACACTGAAGCTTTCTTT.

The V and J genes are TRBV29-1 and TRBJ2-7; TRBD1 aligns across 7 bases. From germline, CDR1 is SQVTM and CDR2 ANQGSEA. This CDR3 contains 13 residues. The junction had 10 bases not matched to a gene; V was cut back by 7 bases and J by 4 bases. The CDR3 is CSASRDRPYEQYF. Here the CDR3 DNA reads TGCAGCGCCAGCAGGGACAGACCTTACGAGCAGTACTTC.